One T cell receptor beta chain is described in this entry. The protocol was immunoSEQ multiplex PCR, while the TCRdb copy is restricted to in-frame clones and leaves out a portion. The data show about 58,000 clones, approximately 89% seen once. These data come from a study of OX40 agonist ivuxolimab in advanced cancers. The V gene end was trimmed by 4 bases and the J gene end by 4 bases; junction bases not matched to a gene: 0. The germline CDR1 and CDR2 sequences are SGHVS and FNYEAQ. The CDR3 contains 13 residues. Sequences were derived from CD4+ or CD8+ T cells sorted from blood, sampled in a trial of the OX40 agonist ivuxolimab. The chain joins TRBV7-6 to TRBJ2-5; the match to TRBD1 covers 10 bases. The receptor was derived from an adult with an advanced solid tumor such as melanoma, head and neck, liver or kidney cancer. CDR3 loop: CASSWDRGETQYF. The CDR3 DNA follows: TGTGCCAGCAGCTGGGACAGGGGAGAGACCCAGTACTTC.